This is a list of T cell receptor beta chains from one sample in a study of STAT5B mutations in CD4+ large granular lymphocyte leukemia. The assay was immunoSEQ multiplex PCR, and TCRdb's table has in-frame clones only and misses some. The repertoire holds roughly 41,000 clones, with about four fifths as singletons. The sequenced sample consisted of CD4+ T cells from blood buffy coats. Every receptor here comes from a human donor in good health. The CDR3 runs from the conserved cysteine through the conserved F or W. The D gene is left open where the match is weak. Size is omitted from some rows. Given values are once, few, many or a class for expanded clones.

v_call	j_call	clone_size	d_call	cdr3_nt	cdr3_aa
TRBV2	TRBJ2-1	-	TRBD2	TGTGCCACAAGAAGGCGGGGGGCCCCCGGTGAGCAGTTCTTC	CATRRRGAPGEQFF
TRBV7-2	TRBJ2-2	-	-	TGTGCCAGCAGCCCCCGAGGAGACACCGGGGAGCTGTTTTTT	CASSPRGDTGELFF
TRBV19	TRBJ2-7	-	-	TGTGCCAGTAGTATCTCGGCACAGGATTCCTACGAGCAGTACTTC	CASSISAQDSYEQYF
TRBV5-5	TRBJ2-1	once	-	TGTGCCAGCAGCCTGTCTGGCGGTTCCTACAATGAGCAGTTCTTC	CASSLSGGSYNEQFF
TRBV2	TRBJ2-1	few	-	TGTGCCAGCAGTGGGGTCGGGAGAACCTACAATGAGCAGTTCTTC	CASSGVGRTYNEQFF
TRBV6-5	TRBJ1-2	-	-	TGTGCCAGCAGTTACGGACAATTAAACTATGGCTACACCTTC	CASSYGQLNYGYTF
TRBV6-1	TRBJ2-6	-	-	TGTGCCAGCAGTGAGACAGGAACTGGGGCCAACGTCCTGACTTTC	CASSETGTGANVLTF
TRBV2	TRBJ2-5	-	TRBD2	TGTGCCAGCAGTGAAATCCTTAGCGGGGAGTACCAAGAGACCCAGTACTTC	CASSEILSGEYQETQYF
TRBV5-1	TRBJ2-3	-	-	TGCGCCAGCAGCTTGGCCATCGTTAGGGGGGCACATACGCAGTATTTT	CASSLAIVRGAHTQYF
TRBV7-2	TRBJ2-5	-	TRBD2	TGTGCCAGCAGCTTAGCGTTAGCGGGGGCAGAGACCCAGTACTTC	CASSLALAGAETQYF
TRBV12-5	TRBJ2-5	-	TRBD2	TGTGCTAGTGGTTTGTCCCCGACTAGCGGGAGATCTGAGACCCAGTACTTC	CASGLSPTSGRSETQYF
TRBV5-1	TRBJ1-1	-	-	TGCGCCAGCAGCTTTAATGATGGCTTGGCTTTCTTT	CASSFNDGLAFF
TRBV10-3	TRBJ1-2	-	TRBD1	TGTGCCATCAGTGAGGGCCACAGGGGTGGCTACACCTTC	CAISEGHRGGYTF
TRBV6-4	TRBJ2-2	-	-	TGTGCCAGCAGCCAGTATCCCGGGGAGCTGTTTTTT	CASSQYPGELFF
TRBV2	TRBJ2-7	few	-	TGTGCCAGCAGTAAGCGGGCACTGACAAACTACGAGCAGTACTTC	CASSKRALTNYEQYF
TRBV7-8	TRBJ1-6	few	-	TGTGCCAGCAGCTCCCGTTCGAATTCACCCCTCCACTTT	CASSSRSNSPLHF
TRBV18	TRBJ2-1	-	-	TGTGCCAGCTCACCAGGTTCAGGAGTCGACTACAATGAGCAGTTCTTC	CASSPGSGVDYNEQFF
TRBV5-1	TRBJ1-3	-	-	TGCGCCAGCAGCTTGGCCGCGAGGGATGACACCATATATTTT	CASSLAARDDTIYF
TRBV7-6	TRBJ2-2	few	-	TGTGCCAGCAGCTTACAGACCGGGGAGCTGTTTTTT	CASSLQTGELFF
TRBV10-3	TRBJ2-2	once	-	TGTGCCATCAGTGATGAAGGGGCCGGGGAGCTGTTTTTT	CAISDEGAGELFF
TRBV11-2	TRBJ2-1	-	-	TGTGCCAGCAGCTTAGGAGCGGTACGTGAGCAGTTCTTC	CASSLGAVREQFF
TRBV6-5	TRBJ2-7	-	TRBD1	TGTGCCAGCAGTCCGGGACAGGGTTTGTACGAGCAGTACTTC	CASSPGQGLYEQYF
TRBV28	TRBJ2-4	-	-	TGTGCCAGCAGATTCAAATTCAAAAACATTCAGTACTTC	CASRFKFKNIQYF
TRBV30	TRBJ1-1	few	-	TGTGCCTGGAGTGCAGGGATTGGCACTGAAGCTTTCTTT	CAWSAGIGTEAFF
TRBV9	TRBJ1-2	-	-	TGTGCCAGCAGCATCGTGAACCAGATCTATGGCTACACCTTC	CASSIVNQIYGYTF
TRBV5-1	TRBJ1-4	-	-	TGCGCCAGCAGCTTGGGGGGGAAGGATGAAAAACTGTTTTTT	CASSLGGKDEKLFF
TRBV5-4	TRBJ2-2	-	TRBD2	TGTGCCAGCAGCTTGGGAGTAGCGGGAGCAGCCGGGGAGCTGTTTTTT	CASSLGVAGAAGELFF
TRBV27	TRBJ1-4	few	TRBD1	TGTGCCAGCAGTTCCAGACAGGGGGGTGAAAAACTGTTTTTT	CASSSRQGGEKLFF
TRBV5-6	TRBJ1-6	-	TRBD1	TGTGCCAGCAGCTTGGTGGGACAGACTTACGCTTCACCCCTCCACTTT	CASSLVGQTYASPLHF
TRBV29-1	TRBJ2-7	-	-	TGCAGCGTTGGGACGGTCTACGAGCAGTACTTC	CSVGTVYEQYF
TRBV11-2	TRBJ1-6	-	-	TGTGCCAGCAGCTTATCCTCACCCCTCCACTTT	CASSLSSPLHF
TRBV7-8	TRBJ2-7	-	TRBD2	TGTGCCAGCAGCTTAGCCGGACTAGCGTACGAGCAGTACTTC	CASSLAGLAYEQYF
TRBV7-9	TRBJ2-1	-	TRBD2	TGTGCCAGCAGCCCCCCCGGGAGCGGGAGGACCTACAATGAGCAGTTCTTC	CASSPPGSGRTYNEQFF
TRBV11-3	TRBJ2-3	-	-	TGTGCCAGCAGCCCAAGTACAGATACGCAGTATTTT	CASSPSTDTQYF